The 23 T cell receptor beta chains presented below share a single source sample, sequenced in a study of monozygotic twins with cystic fibrosis. Profiled with immunoSEQ multiplex PCR; TCRdb holds only in-frame clones, not every one. The sample lists approximately 15,000 clones; about 93% were seen once. Input material: blood. These receptors were collected from a girl aged 2 to 9 with cystic fibrosis.

The chain recombines TRBV19 with TRBJ2-7; D call uncertain. The germline V gene encodes CDR1 LNHDA and CDR2 SQIVND (reference sequence). Trimming stripped 1 base from V and 4 bases from J, with 8 bases between. The CDR3 consists of 13 residues. The CDR3 loop is CASSIGVGYEQYF. The CDR3 coding sequence is TGTGCCAGTAGTATAGGGGTCGGGTACGAGCAGTACTTC.

This clone has more than one count but fewer than ten. The rearrangement uses TRBV5-4 and TRBJ1-1; 7 bases map to TRBD1. V shed 3 bases, J shed 3 bases, and the junction held 5 bases outside the gene matches. Looked up from germline, CDR1 is SGHNT and CDR2 is YYREEE (reference sequence). CDR3 size: 14 residues. This chain's CDR3 is CASSSDTGDTEAFF. DNA for the CDR3: TGTGCCAGCAGCTCGGACACAGGGGACACTGAAGCTTTCTTT.

Notes on this clone: One end of the junction is discordant with germline, which a read error may explain. This chain links TRBV5-8 with TRBJ2-7, with 9 nucleotides matching TRBD2. Germline loops: CDR1 SGHTS, CDR2 YDEGEE. The CDR3 has 17 residues. This CDR3 is CASSQESASSGSNEQYF. The CDR3 coding sequence is TGCGCCAGCAGCCAAGAGTCGGCCAGTAGCGGGAGCAACGAGCAGTACTTC.

The chain recombines TRBV2 with TRBJ1-2, with D tentatively TRBD1 (6 bases). The CDR3 consists of 14 residues. CDR1 SNHLY and CDR2 FYNNEI come from the germline V gene. V lost 2 bases, J lost 4 bases, and 11 bases lay in between. CDR3 bases: TGTGCCAGCAGTGAAATGGGGGGGCTCTATGGCTACACCTTC. It encodes CASSEMGGLYGYTF. The full variable domain, in which reference TRBV2 and TRBJ1-2 provide the parts outside the CDR3, is EPEVTQTPSHQVTQMGQEVILRCVPISNHLYFYWYRQILGQKVEFLVSFYNNEISEKSEIFDDQFSVERPDGSNFTLKIRSTKLEDSAMYFCASSEMGGLYGYTFGSGTRLTVV.

The J gene is TRBJ2-2, the V gene TRBV27, with TRBD1 matching 8 bases. The CDR3 loop spans 14 amino acids. The V and J ends lost 8 bases and 1 base, in that order; junction bases with no gene match: 3. CDR1 and CDR2 from the germline V gene are MNHEY and SMNVEV (reference sequence). The CDR3 spells CASRDRKNTGELFF. CDR3 nucleotide sequence: TGTGCCAGCCGGGACAGGAAGAACACCGGGGAGCTGTTTTTT.

The chain recombines TRBV5-1 with TRBJ2-1; tentative D call: TRBD1 (6 bases). Germline-derived CDR1 and CDR2 are SGHRS and YFSETQ. The V gene lost 1 base and the J gene lost 9 bases, with 14 bases spanning the gap. The CDR3 totals 14 residues. CDR3 DNA: TGCGCCAGCAGCTTGTCAGGGGCCCCAGGTGAGCAGTTCTTC. Translated, it gives CASSLSGAPGEQFF.

The chain carries TRBV28 and TRBJ2-7; 14 bases fit TRBD2. This CDR3 contains 17 residues. After removal of 6 bases from V and 5 bases from J, the junction contained 12 bases not matched to a gene. The germline V gene has CDR1 MDHEN and CDR2 SYDVKM. The CDR3 loop reads CASSTPRGLAGVDEQYF. The DNA of the CDR3 is TGTGCCAGCAGCACCCCCAGGGGACTAGCGGGGGTAGACGAGCAGTACTTC.

The chain's CDR3 is CAWTGGPGNTIYF. The CDR3 DNA reads as TGTGCCTGGACGGGGGGCCCTGGAAACACCATATATTTT. The V and J genes are TRBV30 and TRBJ1-3, with D possibly matching TRBD1 (6 bases). The CDR3 is 13 residues long. The V gene lost 4 bases and the J gene lost 2 bases, with 9 bases spanning the gap. Germline lookup yields CDR1 GTSNPN and CDR2 SVGIG (reference sequence).

The chain employs TRBV5-4 and TRBJ2-6; a possible D gene is TRBD2 (6 bases). There are 15 residues in the CDR3. Germline CDR1 and CDR2: SGHNT and YYREEE (reference sequence). Trimming took 2 bases from V and 3 from J, leaving 9 bases between them. The CDR3 nucleotides read TGTGCCAGCAGCTTCGGAGGGATTGGGGCCAACGTCCTGACTTTC. Translation gives CASSFGGIGANVLTF.

This sequence joins TRBV13 and TRBJ1-4; D unresolved. The CDR3 length is 12 residues. The ends were cut back, 4 bases at V and 11 bases at J, with 11 bases in the middle. CDR1 and CDR2 (germline): PRHDT, FYEKMQ (reference sequence). The CDR3 protein is CASSSRVSKLFF. In DNA form, the CDR3 reads TGTGCCAGCAGCTCCCGGGTCTCCAAACTGTTTTTT.

This clone was observed once. This sequence joins TRBV6-1 and TRBJ1-2; a weak D match, TRBD1 (5 bases). Germline CDR1 MNHNS, CDR2 SASEGT. This CDR3 region has 14 residues. The ends were cut back, 6 bases at V and 3 bases at J, with 14 bases in the middle. DNA of the CDR3: TGTGCCAGCAGGGAGGGGAGGCGGCACTATGGCTACACCTTC. Residues: CASREGRRHYGYTF.

J is TRBJ2-3 and V is TRBV28; TRBD1 matches at 7 bases. The CDR3 runs 17 residues. CDR1 is MDHEN, CDR2 SYDVKM, per germline. V was clipped by 2 bases and J by 0 bases; unmatched bases: 8. DNA of the CDR3: TGTGCCAGCAGTTTAGACCGACAGGGAAGGAGCACAGATACGCAGTATTTT. Its protein product is CASSLDRQGRSTDTQYF.

V gene TRBV15 combines with J gene TRBJ2-3; D call uncertain. Deletions cut 4 bases from V and 2 bases from J, with 16 bases between. The length of the CDR3 is 16 residues. The germline CDR1 and CDR2 sequences are LNHNV and YYDKDF (reference sequence). The CDR3 is CATSKVGLLYTDTQYF. For the CDR3, the DNA is TGTGCCACCAGCAAAGTAGGGCTCCTGTACACAGATACGCAGTATTTT.

This clone appeared once. The chain links TRBV5-1 to TRBJ1-3, with unresolved D. The V gene's germline CDR1 is SGHRS and CDR2 YFSETQ. CDR3 length: 15 amino acids. Trimming took 4 bases from V and 0 from J, leaving 11 bases between them. In DNA form, the CDR3 reads TGCGCCAGCAGCCCCGGACCGTCCTCTGGAAACACCATATATTTT. Translated, it gives CASSPGPSSGNTIYF.

The chain couples TRBV5-1 to TRBJ2-6, with D possibly being TRBD1 (6 bases). The germline CDR1 and CDR2 sequences are SGHRS and YFSETQ. V lost 2 bases to trimming and J lost 2 bases, with 8 bases between them. This CDR3 has 15 residues. The CDR3 sequence: CASSFQGTGANVLTF. The CDR3 nucleotides are TGCGCCAGCAGCTTTCAGGGGACTGGGGCCAACGTCCTGACTTTC.

The V call is TRBV5-1, the J call TRBJ2-6; 11 nucleotides match TRBD1. With 3 bases clipped from V and 0 bases from J, the junction kept 2 bases outside the gene matches. CDR3 size: 17 residues. Germline CDR1 reads SGHRS; CDR2 reads YFSETQ. CDR3 in amino acids: CASSYGTGGSGANVLTF. Here the CDR3 DNA reads TGCGCCAGCAGCTATGGGACAGGGGGCTCTGGGGCCAACGTCCTGACTTTC.

J is TRBJ1-2 and V is TRBV5-6; D remains ambiguous. Trimming stripped 4 bases from V and 14 bases from J, with 18 bases between. The germline V gene encodes CDR1 SGHDT and CDR2 YYEEEE. The CDR3 has 12 residues. The CDR3 loop reads CASSPGPYKWTF. CDR3 coding DNA: TGTGCCAGCAGCCCTGGGCCGTATAAATGGACCTTC.

This chain joins TRBV19 and TRBJ1-1; possible D gene TRBD1, 5 bases. Trimming pared 2 bases from V and 6 bases from J, leaving 10 bases between. This CDR3 is built from 13 residues. Germline lookup yields CDR1 LNHDA and CDR2 SQIVND (reference sequence). The chain's CDR3 is CASSILWGPEAFF. DNA for the CDR3: TGTGCCAGTAGTATATTGTGGGGACCTGAAGCTTTCTTT.

This chain links TRBV18 with TRBJ1-5, with 10 bases identical to TRBD1. Germline V gene lookup returns CDR1 KGHSH and CDR2 LQKENI. With 3 bases clipped from V and 2 bases from J, the junction kept 13 bases outside the gene matches. CDR3 size: 19 residues. The CDR3 region has the DNA TGTGCCAGCTCACCTACTGACAGGGGGCGTGAATTTGGCAATCAGCCCCAGCATTTT. Its translation: CASSPTDRGREFGNQPQHF.

This chain joins TRBV4-3 and TRBJ1-1; the D gene is possibly TRBD1 (6 bases). Per germline, CDR1 LGHNA and CDR2 YSLEER. With 4 bases removed from V and 3 bases from J, the gap between germline ends came to 18 bases. This CDR3 is built from 16 residues. Here the CDR3 DNA reads TGCGCCAGCAGCCGGGGACAAGCACCAAGAGACACTGAAGCTTTCTTT. Amino acid sequence: CASSRGQAPRDTEAFF.

The count of this clone is one. The CDR3 nucleotides read TGTGCCAGCAGCTTAAGGAGCTCCTACAATGAGCAGTTCTTC. Translating it yields CASSLRSSYNEQFF. The chain employs TRBV7-9 and TRBJ2-1; D uncertain. Germline CDR1 and CDR2: SEHNR and FQNEAQ (reference sequence). Between the trimmed V and J ends, which lost 2 bases and 0 bases, there was a span of 5 bases. The CDR3 length is 14 residues. Full variable domain (remainder filled in from reference TRBV7-9 and TRBJ2-1): DTGVSQNPRHKITKRGQNVTFRCDPISEHNRLYWYRQTLGQGPEFLTYFQNEAQLEKSRLLSDRFSAERPKGSFSTLEIQRTEQGDSAMYLCASSLRSSYNEQFFGPGTRLTVL.

The genes are TRBV30 and TRBJ1-1; weak D call: TRBD1 (6 bases). Germline CDR1 is GTSNPN and CDR2 is SVGIG (reference sequence). CDR3 length equals 14 residues. Deletions cut 5 bases from V and 4 bases from J, with 17 bases between. The CDR3 loop is CAWDWRGAGTEAFF. In DNA, the CDR3 is TGTGCCTGGGACTGGCGGGGGGCGGGCACTGAAGCTTTCTTT.

This clone showed up just a few times. This chain joins TRBV15 and TRBJ1-5, with D hard to call. The V gene lost 8 bases and the J gene lost 4 bases, with 9 bases spanning the gap. From germline, CDR1 is LNHNV and CDR2 YYDKDF (reference sequence). The CDR3 spans 12 residues. The CDR3 coding sequence is TGTGCCACCGGGCGGCCTAATCAGCCCCAGCATTTT. Amino acid sequence: CATGRPNQPQHF. Using reference TRBV15 and TRBJ1-5 for the parts outside the CDR3, the full variable domain is DAMVIQNPRYQVTQFGKPVTLSCSQTLNHNVMYWYQQKSSQAPKLLFHYYDKDFNNEADTPDNFQSRRPNTSFCFLDIRSPGLGDTAMYLCATGRPNQPQHFGDGTRLSIL.